The 26 T cell receptor beta chains reported below all come from one sample, sequenced in a study of T cells after yellow fever vaccination. TCRdb reprocessed the 5' RACE reads via MiXCR and lists one record per CDR3 protein. Among some 250,000 distinct CDR3 sequences, approximately 3.8% were seen once, and the ten largest hold about 20%. Sequencing used PBMCs, obtained 15 days after the yellow fever booster vaccination. These receptors were collected from a man between 18 and 29 years old who received the YFV17D yellow fever vaccine.

The chain is built from TRBV28 and TRBJ2-5, with D possibly matching TRBD2 (6 bases). V was pared by 7 bases and J by 10 bases, with 25 bases between. There are 15 residues in the CDR3. Germline V gene lookup returns CDR1 MDHEN and CDR2 SYDVKM. The CDR3 DNA is TGTGCCAGCACTGAAACAGACTTGCGGGGTGGTGTCCAGTACTTC. The encoded protein is CASTETDLRGGVQYF. The full variable domain, its missing parts supplied by reference TRBV28 and TRBJ2-5, is DVKVTQSSRYLVKRTGEKVFLECVQDMDHENMFWYRQDPGLGLRLIYFSYDVKMKEKGDIPEGYSVSREKKERFSLILESASTNQTSMYLCASTETDLRGGVQYFGPGTRLLVL.

The table lists this clonotype with many counts. The chain has TRBV20-1 and TRBJ2-3; the D gene is possibly TRBD1 (6 bases). The V end lost 1 base, the J end lost 1 base, and 15 bases lay between the germline ends. CDR3 size: 16 residues. Germline values: CDR1 DFQATT, CDR2 SNEGSKA (reference sequence). CDR3 in amino acids: CSARAQGPVRTDTQYF. In DNA form, the CDR3 reads TGCAGTGCTAGAGCGCAGGGGCCCGTTCGCACAGATACGCAGTATTTT.

This clonotype was seen repeatedly, ten times or more. The DNA of the CDR3 is TGTGCCAGCAGCCATAAAACCGTGGGGTGGTCGGATGGCTACACCTTC. Protein sequence: CASSHKTVGWSDGYTF. The rearrangement joins TRBV4-2 to TRBJ1-2; D not certain. The germline V gene encodes CDR1 LGHNA and CDR2 YNFKEQ. There are 16 residues in the CDR3. Trimming removed 3 bases from V and 6 bases from J, with 20 bases in between.

Many counts were recorded for this clonotype. The chain couples TRBV6-2 or TRBV6-3 to TRBJ2-7; TRBD1 or TRBD2 may be the D gene (5 bases each). V was clipped by 4 bases and J by 3 bases, with 22 bases between them. There are 17 residues in the CDR3. CDR1 is MNHEY and CDR2 is SVGEGT in the germline V gene. The CDR3 nucleotides read TGTGCCAGCAGTTCCGGGGCCTCGGGATCCCTGGTCTACGAGCAGTACGTC. It specifies CASSSGASGSLVYEQYV.

This clonotype occurred many times. V gene TRBV7-3 combines with J gene TRBJ1-1; D possibly corresponds to TRBD1 (6 bases). The V end was cut by 5 bases, the J end by 1 base, with 11 bases between. Looked up from germline, CDR1 is SGHTA and CDR2 is FQGTGA. The CDR3 is 14 amino acids. This CDR3 is CASSPQGRNTEAFF. As DNA, the CDR3 is TGTGCCAGCAGCCCCCAGGGGCGGAACACTGAAGCTTTCTTT.

This clonotype was seen a few times. The CDR3 is CSARDRRLAAETQYF. Here the CDR3 DNA reads TGCAGTGCTAGAGATCGGAGACTAGCAGCGGAGACCCAGTACTTC. This chain links TRBV20-1 with TRBJ2-5; TRBD2 matches 7 bases. V dropped 0 bases and J dropped 5; count of bases not matched to a gene: 9. The CDR3 covers 15 residues. CDR1 DFQATT and CDR2 SNEGSKA come from the germline V gene (reference sequence).

This clonotype was counted ten times or more. This chain uses TRBV20-1 with TRBJ2-1; D tentatively fits TRBD1 or TRBD2 (5 bases each). V lost 4 bases to trimming and J lost 10 bases, with 14 bases between them. There are 12 residues in the CDR3. Germline V gene lookup returns CDR1 DFQATT and CDR2 SNEGSKA (reference sequence). The CDR3 DNA reads TGCAGTGCTATGGACTCGACAGACGAGCAGTTCTTC. As protein: CSAMDSTDEQFF.

The J gene is TRBJ2-2, the V gene TRBV9; maybe TRBD2 (6 bases). Germline-derived CDR1 and CDR2 are SGDLS and YYNGEE. Trimming shortened V by 4 bases and J by 6 bases, and 16 bases separated the two germline ends. CDR3 length equals 15 residues. The CDR3 DNA sequence: TGTGCCAGCAGCCCAGATGGGCGGGGACCCGGGGAGCTGTTTTTT. It codes for CASSPDGRGPGELFF.

This clonotype was seen many times. J is TRBJ1-5 and V is TRBV10-3, with TRBD1 identical over 10 bases. This CDR3 comprises 15 residues. V shed 2 bases, J shed 8 bases, and the junction held 6 bases outside the gene matches. Germline V lookup: CDR1 ENHRY, CDR2 SYGVKD. This CDR3 is CAISERGTGVEPQHF. The CDR3 DNA follows: TGTGCCATCAGTGAGAGGGGGACAGGGGTTGAGCCCCAGCATTTT.

This clonotype came up many times. V and J are TRBV9 and TRBJ2-7; TRBD2 aligns across 7 bases. V lost 0 bases and J lost 2; bases outside the gene matches: 11. Germline-derived CDR1 and CDR2 are SGDLS and YYNGEE. The CDR3 extends over 17 amino acids. The CDR3 DNA sequence: TGTGCCAGCAGCGTAGGGGGGGGACGTCGGGACCCCTACGAGCAGTACTTC. This gives the protein CASSVGGGRRDPYEQYF.

This clonotype was detected many times. V and J are TRBV7-9 and TRBJ2-2; no firm D call. There are 13 residues in the CDR3. Trimming shortened V by 7 bases and J by 7 bases, and 13 bases separated the two germline ends. The germline gives CDR1 SEHNR, CDR2 FQNEAQ (reference sequence). The CDR3 DNA follows: TGTGCCAGCAACCCCCTCGGCCTCGGGGAGCTGTTTTTT. Its translation: CASNPLGLGELFF. The full variable domain, rest sourced from reference TRBV7-9 and TRBJ2-2, is DTGVSQNPRHKITKRGQNVTFRCDPISEHNRLYWYRQTLGQGPEFLTYFQNEAQLEKSRLLSDRFSAERPKGSFSTLEIQRTEQGDSAMYLCASNPLGLGELFFGEGSRLTVL.

The chain combines TRBV7-6 with TRBJ1-1, with D possibly TRBD1 on 6 matching bases. Germline V gene sequence: CDR1 SGHVS, CDR2 FNYEAQ. CDR3 size: 14 residues. V lost 5 bases, J lost 2 bases, and 12 bases lay in between. CDR3 in amino acids: CASSARDINTEAFF. The CDR3 bases are TGTGCCAGCAGCGCACGGGACATAAACACTGAAGCTTTCTTT. Together with reference TRBV7-6 and TRBJ1-1, the CDR3 gives the full variable domain: GAGVSQSPRYKVTKRGQDVALRCDPISGHVSLYWYRQALGQGPEFLTYFNYEAQQDKSGLPNDRFSAERPEGSISTLTIQRTEQRDSAMYRCASSARDINTEAFFGQGTRLTVV.

This clonotype was observed a handful of times. The V call is TRBV4-1, the J call TRBJ2-5; perhaps TRBD2 as D (5 bases). V lost 0 bases and J lost 5, with 10 bases in between. CDR1 is MGHRA and CDR2 is YSYEKL in the germline V gene. The CDR3 is made up of 14 amino acids. In DNA form, the CDR3 reads TGCGCCAGCAGCCAAGACTCGGGCGGGGAGACCCAGTACTTC. This codes for CASSQDSGGETQYF.

This clonotype showed up many times. The chain couples TRBV20-1 to TRBJ2-5; the match to TRBD2 covers 11 bases. Germline V gene sequence: CDR1 DFQATT, CDR2 SNEGSKA (reference sequence). The J segment lost 2 bases and the V segment lost 0 bases, leaving 2 bases of the junction unmatched. The CDR3 sequence is 15 residues long. The CDR3 nucleotides read TGCAGTGCTAGAGATGGGACTAGCGGACAAGAGACCCAGTACTTC. This gives the protein CSARDGTSGQETQYF.

This clonotype appeared many times. The chain has TRBV27 and TRBJ1-1; the D is unclear. This CDR3 has 13 residues. V was trimmed by 3 bases and J by 1 base, leaving 6 bases between them. Germline-derived CDR1 and CDR2 are MNHEY and SMNVEV (reference sequence). The CDR3 region is CASSFKANTEAFF. CDR3 DNA sequence: TGTGCCAGCAGTTTTAAAGCGAACACTGAAGCTTTCTTT.

In this sample, this clonotype turned up many times. The chain links TRBV5-1 to TRBJ2-1, with TRBD1 identical over 9 bases. This CDR3 spans 15 amino acids. The V segment lost 0 bases and the J segment 4 bases; nucleotides outside the gene matches: 2. Germline V gene sequence: CDR1 SGHRS, CDR2 YFSETQ. The CDR3 region has the DNA TGCGCCAGCAGCTTGGAACAGGGGGCATACAATGAGCAGTTCTTC. Translating it yields CASSLEQGAYNEQFF.

This clonotype was seen many times. This chain uses TRBV7-2 with TRBJ2-5; a possible D gene is TRBD1 (6 bases). The CDR3 length is 15 residues. The V gene lost 5 bases and the J gene lost 2 bases, with 15 bases spanning the gap. Germline CDR1 reads SGHTA; CDR2 reads FQGNSA. CDR3 amino acids: CASSPRAGAQETQYF. The CDR3 coding sequence is TGTGCCAGCAGCCCCCGCGCAGGGGCTCAAGAGACCCAGTACTTC. Together with reference TRBV7-2 and TRBJ2-5, the CDR3 gives the full variable domain: GAGVSQSPSNKVTEKGKDVELRCDPISGHTALYWYRQSLGQGLEFLIYFQGNSAPDKSGLPSDRFSAERTGGSVSTLTIQRTQQEDSAVYLCASSPRAGAQETQYFGPGTRLLVL.

This clonotype was recorded at least ten times. The rearrangement uses TRBV4-2 and TRBJ2-1; 12 bases align to TRBD2. The CDR3 consists of 17 residues. Germline CDR1 and CDR2: LGHNA and YNFKEQ. V shed 2 bases, J shed 2 bases, and the junction held 4 bases outside the gene matches. As DNA, the CDR3 is TGTGCCAGCAGCCAAAACCTAGCGGGGGGGCCCTACAATGAGCAGTTCTTC. This sequence encodes CASSQNLAGGPYNEQFF.

This clonotype was found many times. The chain is built from TRBV6-5 and TRBJ1-5; 7 positions match TRBD1. CDR1 and CDR2 (germline): MNHEY, SVGAGI. Trimming at V came to 6 bases and at J to 4 bases, leaving 12 bases not matched to a gene. CDR3 length equals 16 residues. The CDR3 region has the DNA TGTGCCAGCAGACGCCCGCGGACAGGCTTGAATCAGCCCCAGCATTTT. Translated: CASRRPRTGLNQPQHF.

This clonotype was seen repeatedly, ten times or more. The chain recombines TRBV4-1 with TRBJ2-3, with 14 bases that match TRBD2. The CDR3 is made up of 21 amino acids. Germline V gene data show CDR1 as MGHRA and CDR2 as YSYEKL. With V trimmed by 3 bases and J by 2 bases, 16 bases remained unmatched. The CDR3 bases are TGCGCCAGCAGCCAGGCACCCTCGAGGGGGACTAGCGGGGGAAACACAGATACGCAGTATTTT. As protein: CASSQAPSRGTSGGNTDTQYF.

This clonotype has a count of ten or more. The chain is built from TRBV10-3 and TRBJ2-3; TRBD2 agrees at 11 bases. CDR1 and CDR2 from the germline V gene are ENHRY and SYGVKD. The CDR3 has 15 residues. The J segment lost 3 bases and the V segment lost 6 bases, leaving 5 bases of the junction unmatched. CDR3 sequence: CAISDSGGETDTQYF. Here the CDR3 DNA reads TGTGCCATCAGCGATAGCGGGGGGGAGACAGATACGCAGTATTTT.

This clonotype was seen ten or more times. The gene calls are TRBV5-1 and TRBJ1-6; 7 bases agree with TRBD1. CDR3 length: 15 residues. The V gene's germline CDR1 is SGHRS and CDR2 YFSETQ. V dropped 0 bases and J dropped 8; count of bases not matched to a gene: 5. The CDR3 nucleotides are TGCGCCAGCAGCTTGGACAGGGGTAGTGATTCACCCCTCCACTTT. Residues: CASSLDRGSDSPLHF.

This clonotype was observed many times. The chain couples TRBV6-5 to TRBJ2-3; 8 bases fit TRBD1. The V gene's germline CDR1 is MNHEY and CDR2 SVGAGI. The CDR3 extends over 15 amino acids. With 6 bases clipped from V and 3 bases from J, the junction kept 8 bases outside the gene matches. The CDR3 sequence: CASRQGAVWTDTQYF. CDR3 in DNA: TGTGCCAGCAGGCAGGGGGCGGTATGGACAGATACGCAGTATTTT.

The sample holds many counts of this clonotype. DNA of the CDR3: TGCAGCGTTGGACTAGCGACCTACAATGAGCAGTTCTTC. This gives the protein CSVGLATYNEQFF. V gene TRBV29-1 combines with J gene TRBJ2-1; TRBD2 matches 8 bases. V gave up 4 bases and J gave up 2 bases; unmatched junction bases: 1. Germline V gives CDR1 SQVTM, CDR2 ANQGSEA. The CDR3 has 13 residues.

This clonotype has a count of ten or more. This rearrangement joins TRBV18 to TRBJ2-3, with D tentatively TRBD1 or TRBD2 (5 bases each). V was shortened by 6 bases and J by 7 bases, with 17 bases between the two germline ends. In germline, CDR1 is KGHSH, CDR2 LQKENI. The CDR3 consists of 14 residues. In DNA form, the CDR3 reads TGTGCCAGCTCCGGGACCGCGGCCGTGCATACGCAGTATTTT. This sequence encodes CASSGTAAVHTQYF.

This clonotype has a handful of counts. The V gene is TRBV23-1, the J gene TRBJ2-7, with no clear D. TRBV23-1 is designated an ORF whose function remains uncertain. Trimming took off 3 bases at V and 2 bases at J, with 5 bases between the two ends. The CDR3 length is 12 residues. Written as DNA, the CDR3 is TGCGCCAGCAGTCACCCGCCCTACGAGCAGTACTTC. Its protein product is CASSHPPYEQYF.